Listed here are 27 T cell receptor beta chains from one sample, sequenced in a study of control samples from healthy donors and cancer patients. The table came from immunoSEQ multiplex PCR; TCRdb's copy has only in-frame clones and leaves some out. The data contain more than 95,000 clones, 85% to 90% of them seen just once; the ten biggest clones take up 2.3%. The sequenced sample was blood. The receptors originated from a woman in her 70s in good health.

The V call is TRBV9, the J call TRBJ2-3; tentative D call: TRBD1 (5 bases). Germline V gene lookup returns CDR1 SGDLS and CDR2 YYNGEE. Deletions cut 3 bases from V and 0 bases from J, with 11 bases between. The CDR3 has 15 amino acids. CDR3 amino acids: CASSATVASTDTQYF. CDR3 sequence (DNA): TGTGCCAGCAGCGCGACAGTGGCTAGCACAGATACGCAGTATTTT.

The V call is TRBV19, the J call TRBJ1-5, with 9 bases fitting TRBD1. This CDR3 is built from 20 residues. V shed 7 bases, J shed 3 bases, and the junction held 22 bases outside the gene matches. CDR1 and CDR2 from the germline V gene are LNHDA and SQIVND (reference sequence). This CDR3 is CASTGTGSPRYPTYNQPQHF. The DNA of the CDR3 is TGTGCCAGTACCGGGACAGGGTCCCCCCGATACCCTACCTACAATCAGCCCCAGCATTTT.

The rearrangement links TRBV12-3 or TRBV12-4 to TRBJ2-1; D remains ambiguous. The CDR3 is 12 amino acids. V gave up 1 base and J gave up 14 bases, with 12 bases separating them. The CDR3 here is CASSLDRTTKFF. The CDR3 nucleotides read TGTGCCAGCAGTTTAGATCGGACCACGAAGTTCTTC.

This clone was detected once. The rearrangement links TRBV5-4 to TRBJ2-7; 7 bases map to TRBD1. This CDR3 contains 15 residues. Losses at the gene ends were 5 bases for V and 2 bases for J; bases not matched to a gene: 10. Germline V lookup: CDR1 SGHNT, CDR2 YYREEE (reference sequence). The CDR3 sequence: CASSSPARGPYEQYF. CDR3 DNA sequence: TGTGCCAGCAGTTCCCCGGCGAGGGGGCCCTACGAGCAGTACTTC.

The chain employs TRBV7-3 and TRBJ2-6, with unresolved D. The germline V and J ends were trimmed by 5 bases and 1 base, with 15 bases remaining between them. The CDR3 runs 17 residues. Per the germline V gene, CDR1 is SGHTA and CDR2 is FQGTGA. The CDR3 DNA sequence: TGTGCCAGCAGCCCGGATCGTTACCGATCTGGGGCCAACGTCCTGACTTTC. This sequence encodes CASSPDRYRSGANVLTF.

The rearrangement joins TRBV3-1 (or the pseudogene TRBV3-2) to TRBJ2-5; D is possibly TRBD1 or TRBD2 (5 bases each). CDR3 length: 13 residues. Germline V CDR1 and CDR2: LGHDT, YNNKEL (reference sequence). Trimming took off 4 bases at V and 4 bases at J, with 10 bases between the two ends. The CDR3 coding sequence is TGTGCCAGCAGCCTCGGTGGGGGAGAGACCCAGTACTTC. It encodes CASSLGGGETQYF.

The rearrangement uses TRBV7-9 and TRBJ2-1; TRBD2 matches 10 bases. With V trimmed by 3 bases and J by 3 bases, 5 bases remained unmatched. This CDR3 has 16 residues. Germline V gene lookup returns CDR1 SEHNR and CDR2 FQNEAQ (reference sequence). This CDR3 reads CASSLSAGGVYNEQFF. The CDR3 DNA is TGTGCCAGCAGCTTGTCAGCGGGGGGGGTCTACAATGAGCAGTTCTTC.

The chain uses TRBV5-1 and TRBJ2-4; D ambiguous. The CDR3 has 15 amino acids. Germline V gene sequence: CDR1 SGHRS, CDR2 YFSETQ. V lost 0 bases, J lost 0 bases, and 7 bases lay in between. The CDR3 sequence is CASSLVDSAKNIQYF. CDR3 bases: TGCGCCAGCAGCTTGGTTGACTCAGCCAAAAACATTCAGTACTTC.

This clone was counted between two and nine times. The rearrangement joins TRBV7-9 to TRBJ2-7; maybe TRBD2 (5 bases). This CDR3 contains 11 residues. The germline gives CDR1 SEHNR, CDR2 FQNEAQ (reference sequence). The V and J ends lost 4 bases and 7 bases respectively, with 8 bases between them. The CDR3 region is CASSYTGEQYF. The CDR3 nucleotides read TGTGCCAGCAGCTACACGGGGGAGCAGTACTTC.

Only one count was recorded for this clone. This chain uses TRBV5-1 with TRBJ2-2; D is unresolved. The V end was cut by 4 bases, the J end by 2 bases, with 9 bases between. The CDR3 is 14 amino acids. The germline V gene encodes CDR1 SGHRS and CDR2 YFSETQ. The DNA of the CDR3 is TGCGCCAGCAGCAACCGGACCAACACCGGGGAGCTGTTTTTT. Encoded protein: CASSNRTNTGELFF.

The chain employs TRBV6-5 and TRBJ1-2; no definite D call. CDR3 length: 14 amino acids. Trimming took 1 base from V and 7 from J, leaving 13 bases between them. The V gene's germline CDR1 is MNHEY and CDR2 SVGAGI. The CDR3 bases are TGTGCCAGCAGTTACTTCCATCGGGGATCTGGCTACACCTTC. Translated, it gives CASSYFHRGSGYTF.

This clone was observed a few times. This rearrangement joins TRBV21-1 to TRBJ2-5; the D segment call TRBD1 is taken from the table without a DNA check. TRBV21-1 is designated a pseudogene. This CDR3 comprises 16 residues. The CDR3 sequence is CASSRKGDRPVETQYF. The CDR3 DNA follows: TGTGCCAGCAGCAGAAAGGGGGACAGGCCCGTGGAGACCCAGTACTTC.

The genes are TRBV7-9 and TRBJ1-2, with D perhaps matching TRBD1 (6 bases). This CDR3 is built from 12 residues. V dropped 3 bases and J dropped 8 bases, with 10 bases sitting between them. CDR1 is SEHNR and CDR2 is FQNEAQ in the germline V gene (reference sequence). CDR3 DNA sequence: TGTGCCAGCAGCTTCGCAGGGGCCGGCTACACCTTC. Protein sequence: CASSFAGAGYTF.

The chain links TRBV27 to TRBJ2-1; 11 nucleotides agree with TRBD2. The junction had 9 bases not matched to a gene; V was cut back by 4 bases and J by 7 bases. This CDR3 contains 16 residues. CDR1 MNHEY and CDR2 SMNVEV come from the germline V gene (reference sequence). This CDR3 reads CASSYLLAGGRNEQFF. The CDR3 DNA sequence: TGTGCCAGCAGTTACCTCTTAGCGGGGGGGAGGAATGAGCAGTTCTTC.

V and J are TRBV6-6 and TRBJ2-1, with D tentatively TRBD2 (7 bases). Per germline, CDR1 MNHNY and CDR2 SVGAGI (reference sequence). The CDR3 is 15 amino acids. Trimming stripped 1 base from V and 9 bases from J, with 16 bases between. The CDR3 coding sequence is TGTGCCAGCAGTTACTTGGTGGGGGGGCAGGGTGAGCAGTTCTTC. It specifies CASSYLVGGQGEQFF.

This clone came up once. The V call is TRBV20-1, the J call TRBJ1-2; D gene uncertain. This CDR3 comprises 10 residues. V lost 7 bases and J lost 6, with 9 bases in between. Germline CDR1 DFQATT, CDR2 SNEGSKA (reference sequence). The CDR3 region is CSGLGNGYTF. The DNA for the CDR3 is TGCAGTGGACTAGGGAATGGCTACACCTTC.

The rearrangement joins TRBV5-1 to TRBJ1-1; unclear D gene. V was cut by 2 bases and J by 1 base, with 3 bases left in between. The CDR3 totals 12 residues. Looked up from germline, CDR1 is SGHRS and CDR2 is YFSETQ. CDR3 nucleotides: TGCGCCAGCAGCTTCGAGAACACTGAAGCTTTCTTT. Protein: CASSFENTEAFF.

The J gene is TRBJ2-1, the V gene TRBV11-2; 14 bases match TRBD2. Germline lookup yields CDR1 SGHAT and CDR2 FQNNGV. V trimming: 5 bases; J trimming: 8 bases; junction bases outside the gene matches: 8. The CDR3 contains 16 residues. CDR3 residues: CASSPRLAGGPHEQFF. DNA of the CDR3: TGTGCCAGCAGCCCCAGACTAGCGGGGGGGCCTCATGAGCAGTTCTTC.

The chain couples TRBV18 to TRBJ1-5; TRBD1 matches 8 bases. This CDR3 has 15 residues. Germline V gives CDR1 KGHSH, CDR2 LQKENI. V was pared by 1 base and J by 5 bases, with 4 bases of the junction left unmatched. CDR3 residues: CASSPRTGSDQPQHF. In DNA, the CDR3 is TGTGCCAGCTCACCACGGACAGGGTCAGATCAGCCCCAGCATTTT.

V and J are TRBV7-2 and TRBJ1-6, with D uncertain. V was pared by 0 bases and J by 4 bases, with 7 bases between. Germline CDR1 is SGHTA and CDR2 is FQGNSA. The CDR3 is 15 residues long. This CDR3 is CASSLAGLYNSPLHF. In nucleotides, the CDR3 is TGTGCCAGCAGCTTAGCAGGACTGTATAATTCACCCCTCCACTTT.

This chain joins TRBV2 and TRBJ2-2; 7 positions match TRBD2. CDR1 is SNHLY, CDR2 FYNNEI, per germline. Trimming at V came to 5 bases and at J to 3 bases, leaving 6 bases not matched to a gene. This CDR3 is 15 amino acids long. CDR3 DNA: TGTGCCAGCAGTAACCGGGACTACTACACCGGGGAGCTGTTTTTT. It specifies CASSNRDYYTGELFF.

The genes are TRBV5-1 and TRBJ2-7; D ambiguous. V dropped 0 bases and J dropped 4 bases, with 2 bases sitting between them. The germline gives CDR1 SGHRS, CDR2 YFSETQ. CDR3 length: 11 residues. The CDR3 nucleotides are TGCGCCAGCAGCTTGGGTTACGAGCAGTACTTC. Its translation: CASSLGYEQYF. The full variable domain, rest sourced from reference TRBV5-1 and TRBJ2-7, is KAGVTQTPRYLIKTRGQQVTLSCSPISGHRSVSWYQQTPGQGLQFLFEYFSETQRNKGNFPGRFSGRQFSNSRSEMNVSTLELGDSALYLCASSLGYEQYFGPGTRLTVT.

This rearrangement joins TRBV11-2 to TRBJ1-2, with D perhaps matching TRBD1 (6 bases). Germline V CDR1 and CDR2: SGHAT, FQNNGV. The V end was cut by 5 bases, the J end by 8 bases, with 18 bases between. This CDR3 is 14 amino acids long. This CDR3 reads CASSPRQDSWGYTF. As DNA, the CDR3 is TGTGCCAGCAGCCCGAGACAGGACAGTTGGGGCTACACCTTC.

The chain is built from TRBV12-3 or TRBV12-4 and TRBJ1-1; D remains unclear. CDR3 length equals 12 residues. V gave up 4 bases and J gave up 4 bases, with 7 bases separating them. CDR3 coding DNA: TGTGCCAGCAGTTACAGCACCACTGAAGCTTTCTTT. Translation: CASSYSTTEAFF.

The chain has TRBV11-2 and TRBJ2-3, with D perhaps matching TRBD2 (6 bases). This CDR3 contains 17 residues. Trimming shortened V by 3 bases and J by 0 bases, and 16 bases separated the two germline ends. In germline, CDR1 is SGHAT, CDR2 FQNNGV. The CDR3, as DNA: TGTGCCAGCAGCTTGGTTTACTCGGGGGTGAGCACAGATACGCAGTATTTT. This translates into CASSLVYSGVSTDTQYF.

The V call is TRBV5-1, the J call TRBJ2-2; D is possibly TRBD2 (5 bases). V was pared by 4 bases and J by 3 bases, with 13 bases between. Per the germline V gene, CDR1 is SGHRS and CDR2 is YFSETQ. CDR3 length: 15 residues. The CDR3 nucleotides read TGCGCCAGCAGCCCTAGCTCGACCCACACCGGGGAGCTGTTTTTT. Residues: CASSPSSTHTGELFF.

About this clone itself: Other DNA sequences in this specimen translate into the identical CDR3. This chain joins TRBV5-1 and TRBJ2-2; D assignment may be TRBD1 or TRBD2 (7 bases each). This CDR3 is built from 15 residues. V lost 0 bases, J lost 6 bases, and 12 bases lay in between. Germline V gives CDR1 SGHRS, CDR2 YFSETQ. The CDR3 sequence: CASSLGQGGPGELFF. In DNA form, the CDR3 reads TGCGCCAGCAGCTTGGGCCAGGGGGGGCCCGGGGAGCTGTTTTTT.